The 15 T cell receptor beta chains given below trace back to one sample, sequenced in a study of T cells in Graves' hyperthyroidism and ophthalmopathy. RNA transcripts served as the template for amplifying TCR beta CDR3 regions. The HTBI primer set was used in a first-round RT-PCR of the TCR CDR3. One entry per CDR3 protein, called by TCRdb with MiXCR from the multiplex PCR reads. This sample has hundreds of thousands of distinct CDR3 sequences, with roughly 14% found just once. Sequencing used blood. These receptors all stem from a man younger than 35 with Graves' ophthalmopathy.

In this sample, this clonotype turned up many times. The V call is TRBV29-1, the J call TRBJ2-7, with 10 nucleotides matching TRBD2. The CDR3 is 13 residues long. Trimming took 3 bases from V and 3 from J; bases not matched to a gene: 2. The germline CDR1 and CDR2 sequences are SQVTM and ANQGSEA. CDR3 protein: CSVDLAGDYEQYF. For the CDR3, the DNA is TGCAGCGTTGACCTAGCGGGAGACTACGAGCAGTACTTC.

This clonotype came up many times. The V and J genes are TRBV5-1 and TRBJ2-5; D remains unclear. V was shortened by 3 bases and J by 0 bases, with 6 bases between the two germline ends. Germline assignment: CDR1 SGHRS and CDR2 YFSETQ. This CDR3 has 13 amino acids. CDR3 DNA: TGCGCCAGCAGCTATGATGACCAAGAGACCCAGTACTTC. Amino acid sequence: CASSYDDQETQYF.

This clonotype was found many times. The chain is built from TRBV11-3 and TRBJ2-3, with TRBD2 identical over 10 bases. The CDR3 is made up of 17 amino acids. V shed 0 bases and J 4 bases; nucleotides not matched to a gene: 7. The germline CDR1 and CDR2 sequences are SGHNT and YENEEA. CDR3 nucleotide sequence: TGTGCCAGCAGCTTAGATCTCAGCGGGGGGGCCGCAGATACGCAGTATTTT. This encodes CASSLDLSGGAADTQYF. Complete variable domain (other parts from reference TRBV11-3 and TRBJ2-3): EAGVVQSPRYKIIEKKQPVAFWCNPISGHNTLYWYLQNLGQGPELLIRYENEEAVDDSQLPKDRFSAERLKGVDSTLKIQPAELGDSAVYLCASSLDLSGGAADTQYFGPGTRLTVL.

This clonotype was picked up a small number of times. This may arise from a read error, as a much more abundant clone is one base away. V and J are TRBV7-2 and TRBJ1-1, with TRBD1 matching 10 bases. CDR1 and CDR2 (germline): SGHTA, FQGNSA. The CDR3 contains 15 residues. CDR3 nucleotide sequence: TGTGCCAACAGCCAACAAGGGACAGGGGTCACTGAAGCTTTCTTT. Its translation is CANSQQGTGVTEAFF. The full variable domain, in which reference TRBV7-2 and TRBJ1-1 provide the parts outside the CDR3, is GAGVSQSPSNKVTEKGKDVELRCDPISGHTALYWYRQSLGQGLEFLIYFQGNSAPDKSGLPSDRFSAERTGGSVSTLTIQRTQQEDSAVYLCANSQQGTGVTEAFFGQGTRLTVV.

Many counts were recorded for this clonotype. This rearrangement joins TRBV28 to TRBJ2-7, with D perhaps given as TRBD1 or TRBD2 (5 bases each). Germline V CDR1 and CDR2: MDHEN, SYDVKM. The CDR3 spans 14 residues. Trimming shortened V by 4 bases and J by 1 base, and 11 bases separated the two germline ends. DNA for the CDR3: TGTGCCAGCAGTTCCCCGGGGCCTTCCTACGAGCAGTACTTC. Its protein product is CASSSPGPSYEQYF.

This rearrangement joins TRBV12-3 or TRBV12-4 to TRBJ2-5; TRBD2 agrees at 9 bases. This CDR3 spans 15 amino acids. V was pared by 8 bases and J by 1 base, with 8 bases of the junction left unmatched. The CDR3 DNA reads TGTGCCAGCTGCCAGCGGGGGGTCGCCCAAGAGACCCAGTACTTC. It encodes CASCQRGVAQETQYF.

This clonotype was seen more than once but under ten times. The genes are TRBV24-1 and TRBJ2-5, with D tentatively TRBD2 (7 bases). The CDR3 is 15 residues long. The V gene lost 4 bases and the J gene lost 1 base, with 12 bases spanning the gap. Looked up from germline, CDR1 is KGHDR and CDR2 is SFDVKD. The CDR3 sequence: CATSERGDTQETQYF. CDR3 sequence (DNA): TGTGCCACCAGTGAACGGGGGGACACCCAAGAGACCCAGTACTTC.

In its sample, this clonotype was seen many times. The V and J genes are TRBV24-1 and TRBJ2-5, with D perhaps TRBD2 (6 bases). Germline V gene lookup returns CDR1 KGHDR and CDR2 SFDVKD. This CDR3 spans 17 amino acids. The V end was cut by 4 bases, the J end by 1 base, with 18 bases between. Here the CDR3 DNA reads TGTGCCACCAGTGAAGATGCCGGGACTGCCCGCCAAGAGACCCAGTACTTC. This codes for CATSEDAGTARQETQYF.

This clonotype has at least ten counts. The chain couples TRBV6-5 to TRBJ2-7; tentatively, D is TRBD1 (6 bases). The CDR3 extends over 15 amino acids. The germline CDR1 and CDR2 sequences are MNHEY and SVGAGI. V lost 2 bases and J lost 3, with 14 bases in between. CDR3 residues: CASSYDRDKYYEQYF. DNA for the CDR3: TGTGCCAGCAGTTACGACCGGGACAAATACTACGAGCAGTACTTC.

The rearrangement links TRBV6-1 to TRBJ1-6; D not resolved. The germline gives CDR1 MNHNS, CDR2 SASEGT. V shed 2 bases and J shed 0 bases, with 11 bases lying between them. CDR3 length: 17 residues. CDR3 in DNA: TGTGCCAGCAGTGAAAAGCGCGGGAGCTCCTATAATTCACCCCTCCACTTT. Its translation: CASSEKRGSSYNSPLHF.

In this sample, this clonotype turned up many times. CDR3 amino acids: CSANKFGTSGYNEQFF. CDR3 sequence (DNA): TGCAGTGCTAACAAATTCGGGACTAGCGGGTACAATGAGCAGTTCTTC. This chain uses TRBV20-1 with TRBJ2-1; 12 bases match TRBD2. This CDR3 contains 16 residues. Germline loops: CDR1 DFQATT, CDR2 SNEGSKA (reference sequence). Unmatched junction bases numbered 8, after V lost 4 bases and J lost 4 bases.

In its sample, this clonotype was seen many times. The rearrangement uses TRBV30 and TRBJ1-5; D gene uncertain. The CDR3 sequence is 14 residues long. Germline CDR1 reads GTSNPN; CDR2 reads SVGIG (reference sequence). Trimming removed 2 bases from V and 4 bases from J, with 12 bases in between. The CDR3 loop reads CAWSNTEVNQPQHF. CDR3 DNA: TGTGCCTGGAGTAACACAGAGGTGAATCAGCCCCAGCATTTT.

This clonotype was observed at least ten times. The rearrangement uses TRBV3-1 and TRBJ2-7, with 7 bases that match TRBD2. The CDR3 runs to 13 residues. Germline V CDR1 and CDR2: LGHDT, YNNKEL (reference sequence). Trimming cost V 5 bases and J 6 bases; bases outside gene matches: 7. The CDR3 DNA sequence: TGTGCCAGCAGCTCCCGACTAGCTAGCGAGCAGTACTTC. Protein sequence: CASSSRLASEQYF.

This clonotype was picked up many times. This sequence joins TRBV6-8 and TRBJ2-7; the match to TRBD2 covers 8 bases. Germline V gene data show CDR1 as MNHGY and CDR2 as SAAAGT. V was pared by 4 bases and J by 2 bases, with 13 bases of the junction left unmatched. The CDR3 covers 17 residues. Written as DNA, the CDR3 is TGTGCCAGCAGTTCGGGCGGGGGGACGCATCCCACCTACGAGCAGTACTTC. This translates into CASSSGGGTHPTYEQYF.

This clonotype appeared a few times. This chain links TRBV12-3 or TRBV12-4 with TRBJ1-3; TRBD1 might be the D (5 bases). CDR3 length equals 16 residues. V was pared by 7 bases and J by 0 bases, with 16 bases between. CDR3 in amino acids: CASTDRGVYSGNTIYF. CDR3 nucleotide sequence: TGTGCCAGCACCGATAGAGGGGTTTACTCTGGAAACACCATATATTTT.